These 20 T cell receptor beta chains came from one sample sequenced in a study of T cell responses to AZD1222 COVID-19 vaccine. Only in-frame clones appear in the TCRdb table, and some are missing; sequencing was by immunoSEQ multiplex PCR. The sample has roughly 100,000 clones, about 93% seen once. Here the sequenced sample was peripheral blood, taken on day 0 of AZD1222 vaccination. Receptors originate from an adult in good health.

This chain joins TRBV20-1 and TRBJ1-1; D is unclear. The CDR3 runs to 13 residues. Trimming removed 3 bases from V and 4 bases from J, with 12 bases in between. Germline values: CDR1 DFQATT, CDR2 SNEGSKA (reference sequence). CDR3 residues: CSASPQRLTEAFF. The CDR3 DNA is TGCAGTGCTAGTCCCCAGCGACTCACTGAAGCTTTCTTT.

The chain carries TRBV5-1 and TRBJ1-6; tentative D call: TRBD1 (5 bases). The CDR3 contains 17 residues. Trimming stripped 0 bases from V and 0 bases from J, with 10 bases between. Germline V gene sequence: CDR1 SGHRS, CDR2 YFSETQ. CDR3 region: CASSLGRDGSYNSPLHF. In nucleotides, the CDR3 is TGCGCCAGCAGCTTGGGGCGGGACGGCTCCTATAATTCACCCCTCCACTTT.

This chain connects TRBV5-4 to TRBJ2-1; a possible D gene is TRBD2 (5 bases). The V end was cut by 1 base, the J end by 4 bases, with 15 bases between. The length of the CDR3 is 16 residues. Germline assignment: CDR1 SGHNT and CDR2 YYREEE (reference sequence). This CDR3 reads CASSLRTSGTYNEQFF. As DNA, the CDR3 is TGTGCCAGCAGCTTGCGTACCAGCGGAACATACAATGAGCAGTTCTTC.

On this clone itself: The junction departs from germline at one end; a sequencing error may be responsible. J is TRBJ2-1 and V is TRBV5-4; D is possibly TRBD1 (8 bases). The germline V gene has CDR1 SGHNT and CDR2 YYREEE (reference sequence). The CDR3 consists of 15 residues. The CDR3 is CASSRGAGGYYEQFF. For the CDR3, the DNA is TGTGCCAGCAGCCGGGGGGCAGGGGGCTACTATGAGCAGTTCTTC.

This clone was picked up one time. The chain has TRBV15 and TRBJ2-1; no clear D gene. The CDR3 totals 13 residues. V shed 0 bases and J shed 7 bases, with 7 bases lying between them. Germline CDR1 is LNHNV and CDR2 is YYDKDF (reference sequence). The DNA for the CDR3 is TGTGCCACCAGCAGAGAGTCCGGGAATGAGCAGTTCTTC. Translating gives CATSRESGNEQFF.

The chain couples TRBV29-1 to TRBJ1-2, with TRBD1 matching over 7 bases. Trimming took 4 bases from V and 4 from J; bases not matched to a gene: 6. Germline V CDR1 and CDR2: SQVTM, ANQGSEA. The CDR3 is 13 residues long. The DNA for the CDR3 is TGCAGCGTTGTTACAGGGGAGAGCTATGGCTACACCTTC. It is translated as CSVVTGESYGYTF.

J is TRBJ1-5 and V is TRBV28; tentatively, D is TRBD1 (6 bases). Germline CDR1 reads MDHEN; CDR2 reads SYDVKM. The CDR3 extends over 14 amino acids. Deletions cut 6 bases from V and 6 bases from J, with 15 bases between. The CDR3: CASRLTGTSQPQHF. The CDR3 DNA sequence: TGTGCCAGCAGGTTAACAGGGACAAGTCAGCCCCAGCATTTT.

V and J are TRBV19 and TRBJ2-1, with D uncertain. Trimming left V 1 base short and J 4 bases short, with 8 bases between. This CDR3 comprises 14 residues. The germline gives CDR1 LNHDA, CDR2 SQIVND (reference sequence). CDR3 protein: CASSIGTVYNEQFF. Here the CDR3 DNA reads TGTGCCAGTAGTATAGGGACGGTTTACAATGAGCAGTTCTTC.

The chain has TRBV12-3 or TRBV12-4 and TRBJ1-2, with D unclear. The CDR3 runs 12 residues. Trimming pared 6 bases from V and 8 bases from J, leaving 13 bases between. The CDR3 DNA reads TGTGCCAGCAGCCACCAAGGACGGGGCTACACCTTC. Translation: CASSHQGRGYTF.

CDR3 nucleotide sequence: TGTGCCAGTAGTATGGTGGGCGCCGGGGAGCTGTTTTTT. Protein: CASSMVGAGELFF. The rearrangement links TRBV19 to TRBJ2-2; D gene ambiguous. The CDR3 loop spans 13 amino acids. Germline V gene sequence: CDR1 LNHDA, CDR2 SQIVND (reference sequence). The V end was cut by 3 bases, the J end by 6 bases, with 8 bases between.

The CDR3 here is CASSQTGTGGNQPQHF. As DNA, the CDR3 is TGCGCCAGCAGCCAAACCGGGACAGGGGGAAATCAGCCCCAGCATTTT. The chain recombines TRBV4-1 with TRBJ1-5; 11 nucleotides agree with TRBD1. V was pared by 2 bases and J by 4 bases, with 4 bases of the junction left unmatched. The CDR3 is 16 amino acids. Germline V gene lookup returns CDR1 MGHRA and CDR2 YSYEKL.

The J gene is TRBJ1-2, the V gene TRBV4-2, with 10 bases lining up with TRBD1. With 3 bases clipped from V and 2 bases from J, the junction kept 6 bases outside the gene matches. Germline assignment: CDR1 LGHNA and CDR2 YNFKEQ. The CDR3 totals 16 residues. CDR3 DNA: TGTGCCAGCAGCCATAGGGGGACAGGGGAGAACTATGGCTACACCTTC. It yields the protein CASSHRGTGENYGYTF.

The rearrangement joins TRBV15 to TRBJ1-3, with D tentatively TRBD1 (6 bases). Trimming removed 0 bases at V and 0 bases at J, with 9 bases between. The CDR3 is 16 residues long. In germline, CDR1 is LNHNV, CDR2 YYDKDF (reference sequence). The CDR3 here is CATSREQGHSGNTIYF. The DNA of the CDR3 is TGTGCCACCAGCAGAGAACAGGGCCACTCTGGAAACACCATATATTTT.

The chain carries TRBV5-4 and TRBJ2-7, with D maybe TRBD1 (6 bases). Looked up from germline, CDR1 is SGHNT and CDR2 is YYREEE (reference sequence). The CDR3 runs to 14 residues. With 4 bases removed from V and 5 bases from J, the gap between germline ends came to 16 bases. The CDR3 spells CASSPGDRRHEQYF. In DNA form, the CDR3 reads TGTGCCAGCAGCCCAGGGGACCGTCGCCACGAGCAGTACTTC.

The V and J genes are TRBV12-3 or TRBV12-4 and TRBJ1-4, with D possibly matching TRBD1 (5 bases). V shed 5 bases and J shed 7 bases, with 11 bases lying between them. The CDR3 consists of 13 residues. The CDR3 sequence: CASSRQFGEKLFF. Here the CDR3 DNA reads TGTGCCAGCAGTCGACAGTTTGGTGAAAAACTGTTTTTT.

This rearrangement joins TRBV27 to TRBJ2-2; the match to TRBD2 covers 8 bases. Per germline, CDR1 MNHEY and CDR2 SMNVEV (reference sequence). The CDR3 is made up of 16 amino acids. Trimming cost V 4 bases and J 6 bases; bases outside gene matches: 10. The CDR3 region has the DNA TGTGCCAGCAGTTCCAGACTAGCGCCCCGGCCCGGGGAGCTGTTTTTT. It is translated as CASSSRLAPRPGELFF.

A word on this clone: Because the CDR3's place on the DNA is in doubt, the DNA is left out and the CDR3 is given as listed by TCRdb. The V call is TRBV29-1, the J call TRBJ2-7; the D segment call TRBD2 is taken from the table without a DNA check. The CDR3 adds up to 14 amino acids, both ends counted. CDR1 is SQVTM, CDR2 ANQGSEA, per germline. CDR3 protein: CSVAKGTSGGREYF.

The rearrangement links TRBV9 to TRBJ2-3; the D call may be TRBD1 or TRBD2 (5 bases each). V shed 1 base and J shed 2 bases, with 11 bases lying between them. Germline V gives CDR1 SGDLS, CDR2 YYNGEE. The CDR3 sequence is 15 residues long. CDR3 region: CASSVTAGTTDTQYF. In DNA, the CDR3 is TGTGCCAGCAGCGTAACTGCCGGGACCACAGATACGCAGTATTTT.

The genes are TRBV15 and TRBJ1-2, with a possible D match to TRBD1 (5 bases). This CDR3 has 15 amino acids. V lost 0 bases to trimming and J lost 4 bases, with 12 bases between them. CDR1 is LNHNV, CDR2 YYDKDF, per germline (reference sequence). CDR3 DNA: TGTGCCACCAGCAGAGATCGGGGGGGGACCTATGGCTACACCTTC. Amino acids: CATSRDRGGTYGYTF.

The V and J genes are TRBV10-2 and TRBJ1-1; D is unresolved. CDR3 size: 13 residues. V was cut by 9 bases and J by 2 bases, with 13 bases left in between. Germline CDR1 WSHSY, CDR2 SAAADI. The CDR3 DNA is TGCGCCAGTAGACTGACATCAAACACTGAAGCTTTCTTT. Its translation is CASRLTSNTEAFF.